This T cell receptor (beta chain) was recovered during a study of T-cell reconstitution after alpha-beta-depleted transplantation in children. This clonotype came up many times. Library preparation (for TCRbeta) was performed with unique molecular identifiers. TCRdb independently ran MiXCR on the PCR reads; one entry per CDR3 protein. In the table there are 500,000 or so distinct CDR3 sequences, around a third of which are singletons. CDR1 is MNHEY and CDR2 is SVGAGI in the germline V gene. Trimming cost V 6 bases and J 10 bases; bases outside gene matches: 4. This CDR3 is built from 13 residues. The input for sequencing was PBMCs from the stem cell graft donor, taken from the stem cell graft. The origin of this receptor is a human donor who donated a stem cell graft to a child with aplastic anemia. The J gene is TRBJ1-4, the V gene TRBV6-5; 11 bases are a match to TRBD1. CDR3 region: CASRSGTGGKLFF. The CDR3 bases are TGTGCCAGCAGATCCGGGACAGGGGGAAAACTGTTTTTT.